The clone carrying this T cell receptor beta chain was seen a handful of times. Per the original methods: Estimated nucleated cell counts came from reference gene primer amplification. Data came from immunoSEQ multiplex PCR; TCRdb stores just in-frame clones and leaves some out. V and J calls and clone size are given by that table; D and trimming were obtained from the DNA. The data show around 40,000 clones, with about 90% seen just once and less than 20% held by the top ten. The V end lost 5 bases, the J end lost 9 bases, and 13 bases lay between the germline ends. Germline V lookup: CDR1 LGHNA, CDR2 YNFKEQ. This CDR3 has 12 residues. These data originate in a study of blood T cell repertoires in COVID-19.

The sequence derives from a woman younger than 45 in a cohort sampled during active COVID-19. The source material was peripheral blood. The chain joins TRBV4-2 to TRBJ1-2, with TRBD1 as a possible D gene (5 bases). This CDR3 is CASSSGTWSYTF. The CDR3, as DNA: TGTGCCAGCAGCTCAGGGACTTGGAGCTACACCTTC.